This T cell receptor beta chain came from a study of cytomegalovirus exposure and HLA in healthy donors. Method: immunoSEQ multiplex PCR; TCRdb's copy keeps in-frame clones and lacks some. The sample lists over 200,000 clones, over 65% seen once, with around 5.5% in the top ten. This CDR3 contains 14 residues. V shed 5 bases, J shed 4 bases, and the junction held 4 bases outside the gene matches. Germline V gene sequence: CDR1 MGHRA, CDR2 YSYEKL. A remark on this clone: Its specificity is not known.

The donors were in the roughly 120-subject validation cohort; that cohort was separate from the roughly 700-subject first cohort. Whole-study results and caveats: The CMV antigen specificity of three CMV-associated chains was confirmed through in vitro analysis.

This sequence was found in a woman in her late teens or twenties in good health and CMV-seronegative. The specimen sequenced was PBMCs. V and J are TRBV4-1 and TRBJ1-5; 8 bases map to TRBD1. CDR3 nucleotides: TGCGCCAGCAGCGAACAGGGGGGGAATCAGCCCCAGCATTTT. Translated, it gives CASSEQGGNQPQHF.